This T cell receptor (beta chain) was sequenced during a study of blood T cell repertoires in COVID-19. V dropped 1 base and J dropped 11 bases, with 8 bases sitting between them. Looked up from germline, CDR1 is GTSNPN and CDR2 is SVGIG (reference sequence). The CDR3 spans 11 residues. TCRdb's table, derived via immunoSEQ multiplex PCR, lists solely in-frame clones and lacks some. In the table there are 160,000 or so clones, 70% to 90% of which are singletons. This sequence originates from a woman aged 45-60 years with COVID-19, enrolled during active disease. The chain carries TRBV30 and TRBJ1-4; D gene ambiguous. Sequences were obtained from peripheral blood. CDR3 sequence: CAWSGIEKLFF. CDR3 bases: TGTGCCTGGAGTGGCATAGAGAAACTGTTTTTT.